This TCR beta chain stems from a study of radiation and T cells in renal cell carcinoma. Using immunoSEQ multiplex PCR, the repertoire was profiled, and TCRdb retains in-frame clones only, with some absent. The sample yields 70,000 to 95,000 clones, approximately 83% seen once. The CDR3 totals 15 residues. Germline V gene lookup returns CDR1 MDHEN and CDR2 SYDVKM. V was shortened by 6 bases and J by 1 base, with 13 bases between the two germline ends. Noted time point: baseline pretreatment blood. Described treatment: 15 Gy SBRT to primary tumor, nephrectomy 4 weeks later. The sequences come from blood, collected from a patient whose treatment included radiotherapy and nephrectomy. The genes are TRBV28 and TRBJ2-1, with a tentative D call TRBD2 (6 bases). The source is a man between 60 and 75 years old with renal cell carcinoma. CDR3 DNA: TGTGCCAGCAGACTCGGGAGTAGGTCCTACAATGAGCAGTTCTTC. Translated: CASRLGSRSYNEQFF.